The 7 T cell receptor beta chains below all came from one sample that was sequenced in a study of regulatory T cells in long-lasting Graves disease. Relying on iRepertoire HTBI primers and Arm-PCR of CDR3 regions, the team built TCR beta libraries. MiXCR was run by TCRdb on the multiplex PCR reads, yielding one entry per CDR3 protein. This table has 450,000 to 500,000 distinct CDR3 sequences, under 20% appearing once. The time point denotes: newly diagnosed GD, antithyroid drugs for less than 3 months. The TCR library used RNA extracted from PBMCs. The same specimen was also included in a second study, on T cells in Graves' hyperthyroidism and ophthalmopathy.

The material was peripheral blood mononuclear cells (PBMCs), obtained at new diagnosis, from a patient treated with antithyroid drugs. All receptors come from a middle-aged man with Graves disease.

This clonotype has at least ten counts. The V call is TRBV5-5, the J call TRBJ1-5; D is perhaps TRBD1 (6 bases). Germline V CDR1 and CDR2: SGHKS, YYEKEE (reference sequence). With 4 bases removed from V and 0 bases from J, the gap between germline ends came to 14 bases. The CDR3 is 16 amino acids. The CDR3 loop reads CASSARQGYSNQPQHF. The CDR3 DNA follows: TGTGCCAGCAGCGCTAGGCAGGGGTATAGCAATCAGCCCCAGCATTTT.

The chain recombines TRBV19 with TRBJ1-5; 8 nucleotides line up with TRBD1. CDR1 and CDR2 from the germline V gene are LNHDA and SQIVND (reference sequence). The CDR3 runs to 15 residues. The junction had 4 bases not matched to a gene; V was cut back by 4 bases and J by 2 bases. The CDR3 region has the DNA TGTGCCAGTAGTAGCTCAGGGGGCCGCAATCAGCCCCAGCATTTT. This codes for CASSSSGGRNQPQHF.

This clonotype was counted ten times or more. This sequence joins TRBV30 and TRBJ1-1; D is ambiguous. In germline, CDR1 is GTSNPN, CDR2 SVGIG (reference sequence). This CDR3 region has 11 residues. V was shortened by 3 bases and J by 1 base, with 3 bases between the two germline ends. CDR3 residues: CAWRGNTEAFF. CDR3 DNA sequence: TGTGCCTGGAGGGGGAACACTGAAGCTTTCTTT. The full variable domain, rest sourced from reference TRBV30 and TRBJ1-1, is SQTIHQWPATLVQPVGSPLSLECTVEGTSNPNLYWYRQAAGRGLQLLFYSVGIGQISSEVPQNLSASRPQDRQFILSSKKLLLSDSGFYLCAWRGNTEAFFGQGTRLTVV.

Turning to this clonotype: A much larger clone lies a single base off, so this may be a read error. V and J are TRBV5-5 and TRBJ2-3, with TRBD2 as a possible D gene (6 bases). The tail of the sequence fits TRBJ2-7 better, so the J call may be wrong. The CDR3 has 16 residues. Germline values: CDR1 SGHKS, CDR2 YYEKEE (reference sequence). For the CDR3, the DNA is TGTGCCAGCAGCCTGTCGTGGGACTCAAGCGTCTACGAGCAGTACTTC. The encoded protein is CASSLSWDSSVYEQYF.

This chain links TRBV28 with TRBJ2-3; 7 bases map to TRBD1. Germline V lookup: CDR1 MDHEN, CDR2 SYDVKM. V trimming: 3 bases; J trimming: 6 bases; junction bases outside the gene matches: 6. This CDR3 spans 14 amino acids. For the CDR3, the DNA is TGTGCCAGCAGTTTTCGGCAGGGGGATGATACGCAGTATTTT. Translation gives CASSFRQGDDTQYF.

The rearrangement links TRBV19 to TRBJ2-7; D is perhaps TRBD2 (5 bases). This CDR3 spans 13 amino acids. Germline lookup yields CDR1 LNHDA and CDR2 SQIVND (reference sequence). Trimming took off 2 bases at V and 3 bases at J, with 8 bases between the two ends. CDR3 nucleotides: TGTGCCAGTAGTATAACCGCGGGCTACGAGCAGTACTTC. This sequence encodes CASSITAGYEQYF.

This clonotype has at least ten counts. The chain recombines TRBV6-1 with TRBJ2-1; 14 bases are shared with TRBD2. CDR1 MNHNS and CDR2 SASEGT come from the germline V gene. The CDR3 is 18 amino acids. V lost 2 bases and J lost 8; bases outside the gene matches: 11. The CDR3 nucleotides are TGTGCCAGCAGTGAAAAAAGGGGGGGACTAGCGGGAGTCGATGAGCAGTTCTTC. Translating it yields CASSEKRGGLAGVDEQFF.